This section outlines one T cell receptor beta chain sequence together with its context. As handled by the study authors: Estimates of nucleated cell counts were drawn from the amplification of reference gene primers. TCRdb keeps only in-frame clones here, not all; method: immunoSEQ multiplex PCR. V, J and clone size derive from that table, while D and trimming were established from the DNA sequence. Of fewer than 450,000 clones listed, 90% were seen once; the top ten hold 0.6%. These data are taken from a study of blood T cell repertoires in COVID-19. Across the whole study: PBMCs, B-cell-depleted T cells, or T cells provided the cDNA or gDNA that made up the material.

The CDR3 contains 16 residues. Germline assignment: CDR1 LNHDA and CDR2 SQIVND (reference sequence). V lost 4 bases, J lost 1 base, and 16 bases lay in between. Symptom resolution, clearance, or two negative PCRs marked donors in Cohort 3 as recovered. Sequenced material: PBMCs or T cells enriched from blood (not recorded which). This receptor was identified in a man aged 18 to 30 who had recovered from COVID-19. The rearrangement links TRBV19 to TRBJ1-2; D ambiguous. CDR3 in amino acids: CASSSPGRRSNYGYTF. The CDR3 DNA reads TGTGCCAGTAGTAGCCCGGGGAGGAGAAGTAACTATGGCTACACCTTC.